The 7 T cell receptor beta chains reported below all come from one sample, sequenced in a study of T cell changes during pregnancy in multiple sclerosis. Generated by immunoSEQ multiplex PCR, the TCRdb table keeps only in-frame clones and is missing some. The repertoire holds about 20,000 clones, with less than 90% as singletons. This material consisted of CD8+ T cells from peripheral blood mononuclear cells, taken in the third trimester of pregnancy. The source of these receptors is a female donor in good health, enrolled as a control in a pregnancy study.

J is TRBJ2-2 and V is TRBV19, with TRBD2 matching 16 bases. CDR3 length: 18 residues. CDR1 and CDR2 from the germline V gene are LNHDA and SQIVND (reference sequence). V lost 5 bases and J lost 5; bases outside the gene matches: 8. The CDR3 region is CASSVGLAGGPRTGELFF. As DNA, the CDR3 is TGTGCCAGTAGTGTGGGACTAGCGGGAGGGCCTAGGACCGGGGAGCTGTTTTTT. The entire variable domain, with the rest obtained from reference TRBV19 and TRBJ2-2, is as follows: DGGITQSPKYLFRKEGQNVTLSCEQNLNHDAMYWYRQDPGQGLRLIYYSQIVNDFQKGDIAEGYSVSREKKESFPLTVTSAQKNPTAFYLCASSVGLAGGPRTGELFFGEGSRLTVL.

This chain links TRBV4-1 with TRBJ2-7; perhaps TRBD2 as D (5 bases). V was pared by 1 base and J by 7 bases, with 11 bases between. The CDR3 spans 13 residues. Germline V lookup: CDR1 MGHRA, CDR2 YSYEKL. This CDR3 is CASSQVEAREQYF. CDR3 in DNA: TGCGCCAGCAGCCAAGTGGAGGCGAGGGAGCAGTACTTC.

The V call is TRBV5-1, the J call TRBJ2-7; TRBD2 matches 7 bases. The V and J ends lost 2 bases and 4 bases, in that order; junction bases with no gene match: 6. CDR1 and CDR2 (germline): SGHRS, YFSETQ. This CDR3 comprises 14 residues. CDR3 bases: TGCGCCAGCAGCTTCGGCCCAGCGGGGTACGAGCAGTACTTC. Its protein is CASSFGPAGYEQYF.

The chain links TRBV9 to TRBJ2-7; the D gene is possibly TRBD2 (6 bases). Germline CDR1 is SGDLS and CDR2 is YYNGEE. The germline V and J ends were trimmed by 2 bases and 0 bases, with 12 bases remaining between them. CDR3 length: 15 residues. This CDR3 reads CASSVSSVNSYEQYF. The CDR3 DNA sequence: TGTGCCAGCAGCGTTTCTAGCGTCAACTCCTACGAGCAGTACTTC.

This chain uses TRBV27 with TRBJ1-2; TRBD1 agrees at 9 bases. V shed 6 bases and J 4 bases; nucleotides not matched to a gene: 3. The CDR3 has 13 residues. Per the germline V gene, CDR1 is MNHEY and CDR2 is SMNVEV (reference sequence). DNA of the CDR3: TGTGCCAGCAGAGGGACAGGGATCTATGGCTACACCTTC. Amino acids: CASRGTGIYGYTF.

The J gene is TRBJ1-1, the V gene TRBV13, with 8 bases aligning to TRBD1. The germline CDR1 and CDR2 sequences are PRHDT and FYEKMQ (reference sequence). J lost 3 bases, V lost 3 bases, and 6 bases had no gene match. The CDR3 has 15 amino acids. As DNA, the CDR3 is TGTGCCAGCAGCTTGGCAGGGGGCGCCGACACTGAAGCTTTCTTT. Translating gives CASSLAGGADTEAFF.

The chain is built from TRBV27 and TRBJ1-5; no firm D call. Germline V gene sequence: CDR1 MNHEY, CDR2 SMNVEV (reference sequence). CDR3 size: 13 residues. The germline V and J ends were trimmed by 5 bases and 0 bases, with 5 bases remaining between them. The CDR3 coding sequence is TGTGCCAGCAGTCCCAGTAGCAATCAGCCCCAGCATTTT. Translating gives CASSPSSNQPQHF.